One and the same sample provided the 8 T cell receptor beta chains below, sequenced in a study of OX40 agonist ivuxolimab in advanced cancers. TCRdb's table, derived via immunoSEQ multiplex PCR, lists solely in-frame clones and lacks some. Here the sample spans tens of thousands of clones, about 89% being singletons. The specimen comprised CD4+ or CD8+ T cells sorted from blood, sampled in a trial of the OX40 agonist ivuxolimab. These receptors came from an adult with an advanced solid tumor such as melanoma, head and neck, liver or kidney cancer.

This chain links TRBV10-2 with TRBJ2-1, with 8 positions matching TRBD2. V lost 4 bases to trimming and J lost 8 bases; unmatched junction nucleotides: 4. This CDR3 comprises 13 residues. Per the germline V gene, CDR1 is WSHSY and CDR2 is SAAADI. CDR3 region: CASSVASGYEQFF. CDR3 coding DNA: TGCGCCAGCAGTGTAGCTAGCGGGTATGAGCAGTTCTTC.

The chain has TRBV4-2 and TRBJ1-5; TRBD1 is a possible D gene (6 bases). Per the germline V gene, CDR1 is LGHNA and CDR2 is YNFKEQ. The CDR3 contains 17 residues. The V and J ends lost 0 bases and 3 bases respectively, with 15 bases between them. CDR3 sequence (DNA): TGTGCCAGCAGCCAAGATCTAATATACAGGGACAATCAGCCCCAGCATTTT. This gives the protein CASSQDLIYRDNQPQHF.

The gene calls are TRBV10-3 and TRBJ1-5, with D perhaps TRBD1 (6 bases). Per germline, CDR1 ENHRY and CDR2 SYGVKD. Trimming removed 4 bases at V and 5 bases at J, with 9 bases between. CDR3 length equals 13 residues. This CDR3 reads CAISVEGDQPQHF. The CDR3 bases are TGTGCCATCAGTGTAGAGGGGGATCAGCCCCAGCATTTT.

The gene calls are TRBV19 and TRBJ2-2; D possibly uses TRBD1 or TRBD2 (5 bases each). The CDR3 loop spans 13 amino acids. Germline assignment: CDR1 LNHDA and CDR2 SQIVND (reference sequence). Trimming pared 4 bases from V and 3 bases from J, leaving 6 bases between. The CDR3, as DNA: TGTGCCAGTAGTAGAGGGGACACCGGGGAGCTGTTTTTT. Its translation is CASSRGDTGELFF.

The J gene is TRBJ1-6, the V gene TRBV30, with D hard to call. The germline V and J ends were trimmed by 1 base and 7 bases, with 14 bases remaining between them. CDR3 length equals 15 residues. Per germline, CDR1 GTSNPN and CDR2 SVGIG (reference sequence). The CDR3 bases are TGTGCCTGGAGTGCTTACACCCAAAGCAATTCACCCCTCCACTTT. Protein: CAWSAYTQSNSPLHF.

This clone was observed once. The chain combines TRBV7-2 with TRBJ2-7; 12 bases fit TRBD2. V gave up 3 bases and J gave up 6 bases; unmatched junction bases: 6. Germline V gene data show CDR1 as SGHTA and CDR2 as FQGNSA. The CDR3 covers 15 residues. In DNA, the CDR3 is TGTGCCAGCAGCTTGACTAGCGGGGGAATGGGCGAGCAGTACTTC. It translates to CASSLTSGGMGEQYF.

This clone occurred a few times. The genes are TRBV19 and TRBJ2-1; 8 positions match TRBD2. CDR1 and CDR2 from the germline V gene are LNHDA and SQIVND (reference sequence). The CDR3 has 14 residues. V was clipped by 5 bases and J by 0 bases; unmatched bases: 0. The CDR3 loop is CASSAGGSYNEQFF. The CDR3 bases are TGTGCCAGTAGTGCGGGAGGCTCCTACAATGAGCAGTTCTTC.

This sequence joins TRBV27 and TRBJ2-5, with 7 bases identical to TRBD2. The germline gives CDR1 MNHEY, CDR2 SMNVEV (reference sequence). There are 16 residues in the CDR3. V was clipped by 4 bases and J by 5 bases; unmatched bases: 13. CDR3 DNA: TGTGCCAGCAGTTCCCCGGATCCTAGCGGCCTGGAGACCCAGTACTTC. Amino acids: CASSSPDPSGLETQYF.